This T cell receptor beta chain derives from a study of metastatic and nonmetastatic thyroid tumors. There are many counts of this clone. Its matching antigen is unknown. One base away lies a much larger clone, so this may be a sequencing read error. Other DNA sequences of this sample code for an identical CDR3. Patients underwent thyroid surgery, and none had received any treatment before it. The germline V gene has CDR1 DFQATT and CDR2 SNEGSKA (reference sequence). The CDR3 spans 10 residues. The V end was cut by 3 bases, the J end by 7 bases, with 7 bases between. The study, taken as a whole, reports: Reportedly, malignant thyroid tumors had significantly higher TCR beta diversity than benign nodules, in blood and tumor.

In the original analysis: What underpinned the distant-metastasis classifier for papillary thyroid cancer was the set of CDR3 differences across clinicopathological groups. With MiXCR, TCRdb called clones anew from the PCR reads. The V and J calls and clone size are TCRdb's, not the authors'. The sample carries about 14,000 clones, more than 10% recorded once. V is TRBV20-1 and J is TRBJ2-7; D is ambiguous. This clonotype was obtained from a female donor with papillary thyroid cancer or a benign thyroid nodule (not recorded which). Some clones in this sample may be carry-over from other donors' samples. What was sequenced was blood. The CDR3 nucleotides read TGCAGTGCTAGCATGGAGGAGCAGTACTTC. This sequence encodes CSASMEEQYF.